This T cell receptor (beta chain) was captured in a study of CD8+ T cells in alopecia areata. A sort of pooled cutaneous lymph node cells used CD4, CD8alpha, NKG2D, NKG2ACE and other stains. Only a few counts were recorded for this clone. Here the gene names and germline are mouse. TCR sequencing used cDNA made by reverse transcription of extracted RNA. Here immunoSEQ multiplex PCR was the method, and the copy in TCRdb shows in-frame clones only, minus some. The table lists around 290,000 clones, with no singletons. The material sequenced was CD4+ T cells sorted from a lymph node. This TCR came from a C3H/HeJ mouse with alopecia areata. This strain has MHC haplotype H2-k.

The sequenced part of the CDR3 DNA is TGTGCCTGGTCTCAGGGAGACTATGCT. Protein: CAWSQGDYA. The complete CDR3 protein is CAWSQGDYAEQFF. The chain has TRBV31 and TRBJ2-1, with D maybe TRBD1 (5 bases). The read halts 4 residues ahead of the CDR3 end, with the missing end drawn from the germline J gene. The CDR3 is 13 residues long. Germline V gene lookup returns CDR1 GKSSPN and CDR2 SITVG. V gave up 5 bases and J gave up 2 bases, with 10 bases separating them.